This entry lists 18 T cell receptor beta chains sequenced from one sample in a study of T cell responses to AZD1222 COVID-19 vaccine. Using immunoSEQ multiplex PCR, the repertoire was profiled, and TCRdb retains in-frame clones only, with some absent. The sample has around 99,000 clones, roughly 88% seen once. The sequencing used peripheral blood, collected on day 0 of AZD1222 vaccination. These receptors came from an adult in good health.

Concerning this clone: This specimen includes other DNA sequences encoding the same CDR3. The rearrangement uses TRBV5-5 and TRBJ2-7; 7 nucleotides match TRBD2. This CDR3 spans 15 amino acids. The germline V gene has CDR1 SGHKS and CDR2 YYEKEE (reference sequence). The ends lost 0 bases at V and 1 base at J; junction bases unmatched: 4. The CDR3 nucleotides are TGTGCCAGCAGCTTGGCTTGGGGGGGTTCCTACGAGCAGTACTTC. Translated: CASSLAWGGSYEQYF.

This chain connects TRBV3-1 (or the pseudogene TRBV3-2) to TRBJ1-2, with a tentative D call TRBD1 (5 bases). V was clipped by 1 base and J by 1 base, with 16 bases between them. This CDR3 region has 17 residues. CDR1 is LGHDT and CDR2 is YNNKEL in the germline V gene (reference sequence). Written as DNA, the CDR3 is TGTGCCAGCAGCCAAGTTGGGCCGGGGGGGGTTAACTATGGCTACACCTTC. Encoded protein: CASSQVGPGGVNYGYTF.

The chain is built from TRBV5-6 and TRBJ1-2; D uncertain. Germline CDR1 reads SGHDT; CDR2 reads YYEEEE. The CDR3 is 13 residues long. V dropped 2 bases and J dropped 3 bases, with 8 bases sitting between them. CDR3 nucleotides: TGTGCCAGCAGCTTCGGAAGGGACTATGGCTACACCTTC. It encodes CASSFGRDYGYTF.

The chain has TRBV2 and TRBJ2-5; TRBD2 matches at 13 bases. Germline assignment: CDR1 SNHLY and CDR2 FYNNEI. This CDR3 spans 16 amino acids. Trimming took 2 bases from V and 4 from J; bases not matched to a gene: 4. CDR3: CASSERTSGSLETQYF. The CDR3 DNA follows: TGTGCCAGCAGTGAAAGGACTAGCGGGAGTCTAGAGACCCAGTACTTC.

With regard to this clone: The junction differs from germline at one of its ends, possibly a read error. The J gene is TRBJ2-7, the V gene TRBV28; the D gene is possibly TRBD1 (6 bases). Germline V CDR1 and CDR2: MDHEN, SYDVKM. The CDR3 spans 15 residues. CDR3: CASSVPGASSYEQYF. CDR3 in DNA: TGTGCTAGCAGTGTTCCAGGGGCCTCATCCTACGAGCAGTACTTC.

The CDR3 region is CASSIIRVGDTEAFF. CDR3 DNA sequence: TGTGCCAGCAGCATTATCAGGGTAGGGGACACTGAAGCTTTCTTT. V usage is TRBV7-9 and J usage is TRBJ1-1; tentatively, D is TRBD1 (5 bases). CDR3 length equals 15 residues. Germline V gene lookup returns CDR1 SEHNR and CDR2 FQNEAQ (reference sequence). Between the trimmed V and J ends, which lost 5 bases and 3 bases, there was a span of 16 bases.

This sequence joins TRBV25-1 and TRBJ2-2, with TRBD2 matching over 11 bases. Unmatched junction bases numbered 7, after V lost 6 bases and J lost 1 base. Germline V gives CDR1 MGHDK, CDR2 SYGVNS. The CDR3 contains 17 residues. The CDR3 here is CASRGLADPQNTGELFF. CDR3 nucleotides: TGTGCCAGCAGGGGACTAGCGGACCCGCAGAACACCGGGGAGCTGTTTTTT.

The rearrangement links TRBV24-1 to TRBJ1-4; unclear D gene. The CDR3 extends over 16 amino acids. CDR1 and CDR2 from the germline V gene are KGHDR and SFDVKD. Deletions cut 3 bases from V and 0 bases from J, with 10 bases between. For the CDR3, the DNA is TGTGCCACCAGTGATGCCTCTACATCAACTAATGAAAAACTGTTTTTT. Translated: CATSDASTSTNEKLFF.

This clone was counted a few times. V and J are TRBV4-3 and TRBJ1-5, with D hard to call. The CDR3 is 13 residues long. Between the trimmed V and J ends, which lost 1 base and 6 bases, there was a span of 7 bases. Germline V gives CDR1 LGHNA, CDR2 YSLEER. This CDR3 reads CASSQVGVQPQHF. CDR3 DNA: TGCGCCAGCAGCCAAGTGGGAGTTCAGCCCCAGCATTTT.

The V gene is TRBV27, the J gene TRBJ2-7; D remains unclear. Trimming stripped 0 bases from V and 0 bases from J, with 9 bases between. Germline V gene lookup returns CDR1 MNHEY and CDR2 SMNVEV (reference sequence). This CDR3 region has 15 residues. The CDR3 DNA sequence: TGTGCCAGCAGTTTATCTGGGGTAAGCTCCTACGAGCAGTACTTC. As protein: CASSLSGVSSYEQYF.

The V call is TRBV28, the J call TRBJ2-1; D is perhaps TRBD1 or TRBD2 (6 bases each). The V gene lost 7 bases and the J gene lost 5 bases, with 21 bases spanning the gap. Germline-derived CDR1 and CDR2 are MDHEN and SYDVKM. CDR3 length equals 16 residues. The CDR3 bases are TGTGCCAGCACAGTTTATAAGGGGGGACGGAACAATGAGCAGTTCTTC. This gives the protein CASTVYKGGRNNEQFF.

This clone was recorded once. The chain links TRBV12-5 to TRBJ2-7, with D hard to call. V gave up 5 bases and J gave up 0 bases, with 17 bases separating them. From germline, CDR1 is LGHNT and CDR2 FRNRAP. The CDR3 has 16 residues. The CDR3, as DNA: TGTGCTAGTGGTCCCCCGCGAGGTGTGGGCTCCTACGAGCAGTACGTC. Amino acids: CASGPPRGVGSYEQYV.

The chain couples TRBV9 to TRBJ1-2; no firm D call. The length of the CDR3 is 16 residues. CDR1 and CDR2 (germline): SGDLS, YYNGEE. The germline V and J ends were trimmed by 4 bases and 0 bases, with 16 bases remaining between them. CDR3 in amino acids: CASSHALDLANYGYTF. In DNA form, the CDR3 reads TGTGCCAGCAGCCATGCTTTGGACTTAGCTAACTATGGCTACACCTTC.

This clone was counted a single time. This chain connects TRBV11-3 to TRBJ1-4; no reliable D call. The germline CDR1 and CDR2 sequences are SGHNT and YENEEA. This CDR3 has 12 residues. V was pared by 8 bases and J by 4 bases, with 8 bases between. The DNA of the CDR3 is TGTGCCAGCGCGGGGTTTAATGAAAAACTGTTTTTT. Its translation: CASAGFNEKLFF. The entire variable domain, with the rest obtained from reference TRBV11-3 and TRBJ1-4, is as follows: EAGVVQSPRYKIIEKKQPVAFWCNPISGHNTLYWYLQNLGQGPELLIRYENEEAVDDSQLPKDRFSAERLKGVDSTLKIQPAELGDSAVYLCASAGFNEKLFFGSGTQLSVL.

J is TRBJ2-7 and V is TRBV6-5, with 7 positions matching TRBD1. J was trimmed by 3 bases and V by 11 bases; bases with no gene match: 13. This CDR3 contains 14 residues. Germline V CDR1 and CDR2: MNHEY, SVGAGI. The CDR3 is CAVAVGTGDYEQYF. For the CDR3, the DNA is TGTGCCGTAGCAGTGGGTACAGGGGACTACGAGCAGTACTTC.

This clone was seen more than once but under ten times. V and J are TRBV7-9 and TRBJ2-3; 9 positions match TRBD2. Trimming removed 5 bases from V and 0 bases from J; junction bases left unmatched: 6. The CDR3 runs to 16 residues. Germline V gene sequence: CDR1 SEHNR, CDR2 FQNEAQ (reference sequence). The CDR3 here is CASSPRLAGSTDTQYF. The CDR3 coding sequence is TGTGCCAGCAGCCCAAGGCTAGCGGGGAGCACAGATACGCAGTATTTT.

The chain has TRBV18 and TRBJ1-2; no reliable D call. This CDR3 is built from 13 residues. CDR1 is KGHSH and CDR2 is LQKENI in the germline V gene. V lost 5 bases and J lost 4, with 11 bases in between. Here the CDR3 DNA reads TGTGCCAGCTCAGAACGGCTGATCTATGGCTACACCTTC. This encodes CASSERLIYGYTF.

This chain uses TRBV12-3 or TRBV12-4 with TRBJ1-6, with D unresolved. The V end lost 2 bases, the J end lost 10 bases, and 9 bases lay between the germline ends. This CDR3 contains 13 residues. The CDR3 spells CASSLHPPSPLHF. Here the CDR3 DNA reads TGTGCCAGCAGTTTACATCCCCCATCACCCCTCCACTTT.